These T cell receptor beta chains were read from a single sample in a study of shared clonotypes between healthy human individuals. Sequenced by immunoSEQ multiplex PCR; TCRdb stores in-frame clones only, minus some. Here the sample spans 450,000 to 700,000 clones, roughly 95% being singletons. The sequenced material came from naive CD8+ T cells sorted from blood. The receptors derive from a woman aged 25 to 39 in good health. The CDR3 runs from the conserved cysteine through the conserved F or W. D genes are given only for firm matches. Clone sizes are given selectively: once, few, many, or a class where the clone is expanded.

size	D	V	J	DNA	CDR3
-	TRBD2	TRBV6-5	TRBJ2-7	TGTGCCAGCAGTCTCTCGGGGGGGAGGTTCGACGAGCAGTACTTC	CASSLSGGRFDEQYF
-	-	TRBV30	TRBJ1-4	TGTGCCTGGAGTGAAGGGCAGGGACCTAATGAAAAACTGTTTTTT	CAWSEGQGPNEKLFF
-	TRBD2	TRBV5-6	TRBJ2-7	TGTGCCAGCAGCTTGCCCGGGACTAGCGGGGGAGAGCAGTACTTC	CASSLPGTSGGEQYF
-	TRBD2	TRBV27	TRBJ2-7	TGTGCCAGCAGTCCCAGGGCGGGAGGGCCGGCCTACGAGCAGTACTTC	CASSPRAGGPAYEQYF
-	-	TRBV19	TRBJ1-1	TGTGCCAGTATTCCCGTCGGGGTACTGAACACTGAAGCTTTCTTT	CASIPVGVLNTEAFF
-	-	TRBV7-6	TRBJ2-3	TGTGCCAGCAGCTTAATGGGGAACACAGATACGCAGTATTTT	CASSLMGNTDTQYF
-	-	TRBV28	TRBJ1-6	TGTGCCAGCACCTTGGCCGGGACCCCAAATTCACCCCTCCACTTT	CASTLAGTPNSPLHF
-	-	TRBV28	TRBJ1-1	TGTGCCAGCAGTTTTCGCCCGAACACTGAAGCTTTCTTT	CASSFRPNTEAFF
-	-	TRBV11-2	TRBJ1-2	TGTGCCAGCAGCTTATCTGCCTTGGGGAACCTCTATGGCTACACCTTC	CASSLSALGNLYGYTF
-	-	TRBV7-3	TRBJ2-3	TGTGCCAGCAGCTTAATCGGCACAGATACGCAGTATTTT	CASSLIGTDTQYF
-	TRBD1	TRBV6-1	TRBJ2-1	TGTGCCAGCAGTGTCCCGGACAGGGTGTGGGATGAGCAGTTCTTC	CASSVPDRVWDEQFF
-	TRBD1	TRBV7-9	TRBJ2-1	TGTGCCAGCAGAACAGGCGGGACAGGGAACAATGAGCAGTTCTTC	CASRTGGTGNNEQFF
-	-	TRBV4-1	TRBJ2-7	TGCGCCAGCAGCCAAATAATCTACGTTGAGCAGTACTTC	CASSQIIYVEQYF
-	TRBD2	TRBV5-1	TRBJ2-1	TGCGCCAGCAGCCACCTGGGACTAGCGGGAGAGGGGGGCTACAATGAGCAGTTCTTC	CASSHLGLAGEGGYNEQFF
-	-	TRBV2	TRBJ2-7	TGTGCCAGCAGTGAACGTCGGACTCTCTACGAGCAGTACTTC	CASSERRTLYEQYF
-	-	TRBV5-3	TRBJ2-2	TGTGCCAGAAGCTTGTGCAAAAAGAACACCGGGGAGCTGTTTTTT	CARSLCKKNTGELFF
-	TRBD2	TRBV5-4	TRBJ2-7	TGTGCCAGCAGGTTAGCGGGAGAAGGGTACGAGCAGTACTTC	CASRLAGEGYEQYF
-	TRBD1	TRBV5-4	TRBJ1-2	TGTGCCAGCAGCTTACAGGGGGCTTCTGGCTACACCTTC	CASSLQGASGYTF
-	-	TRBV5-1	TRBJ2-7	TGCGCCAGCAGCTTGTATAGCGGAGCCTACGAGCAGTACTTC	CASSLYSGAYEQYF
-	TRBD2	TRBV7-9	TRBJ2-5	TGTGCCAGCAGCCCGGGACTAGCGGGAAGGCAAGAGACCCAGTACTTC	CASSPGLAGRQETQYF
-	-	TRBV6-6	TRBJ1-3	TGTGCCAGCAGAGCCGACAGGACTGGAAACACCATATATTTT	CASRADRTGNTIYF
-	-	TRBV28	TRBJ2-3	TGTGCCAGCACCCTCGGAGGGAGCACAGATACGCAGTATTTT	CASTLGGSTDTQYF
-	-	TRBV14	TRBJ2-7	TGTGCCAGCAGCCTCCGCGGCAGGAGCTCCTACGAGCAGTACTTC	CASSLRGRSSYEQYF
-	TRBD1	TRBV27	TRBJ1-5	TGTGCCAGCAGTCCGAGACCGGGACAGGGAGACTATTATAGCAATCAGCCCCAGCATTTT	CASSPRPGQGDYYSNQPQHF
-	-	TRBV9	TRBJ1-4	TGTGCCAGCAGCACCGACGGCAATAATGAAAAACTGTTTTTT	CASSTDGNNEKLFF
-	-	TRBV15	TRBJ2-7	TGTGCCACCAGCCCCCAGGTCGACGGAACCTACGAGCAGTACTTC	CATSPQVDGTYEQYF
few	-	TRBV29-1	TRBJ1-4	TGCAGCGTTGAAGATTTAAGGGTTCGGGGAAAACTGTTTTTT	CSVEDLRVRGKLFF
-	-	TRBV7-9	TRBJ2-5	TGTGCCAGCAGGGACGGTTTATACCAAGAGACCCAGTACTTC	CASRDGLYQETQYF
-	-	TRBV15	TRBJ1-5	TGTGCCACCAGCAGGCCGGGTCGACAGTTTACAGGGAATCAGCCCCAGCATTTT	CATSRPGRQFTGNQPQHF
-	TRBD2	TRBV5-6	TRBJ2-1	TGTGCCAGCAGCTTGGTTGGAGGGAGGGGAAGCTCCTACAATGAGCAGTTCTTC	CASSLVGGRGSSYNEQFF
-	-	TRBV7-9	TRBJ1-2	TGTGCCAGCAGCTTCACAGATAACTATGGCTACACCTTC	CASSFTDNYGYTF
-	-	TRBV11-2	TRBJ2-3	TGTGCCAGCAGCTTAGATTCGAGGGTTAGCACAGATACGCAGTATTTT	CASSLDSRVSTDTQYF
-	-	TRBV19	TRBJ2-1	TGTGCCAGTAGCGAGGACGCGATCGATGAGCAGTTCTTC	CASSEDAIDEQFF
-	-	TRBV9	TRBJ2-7	TGTGCCAGCAGCTCCCGCACAGACTACGAGCAGTACTTC	CASSSRTDYEQYF
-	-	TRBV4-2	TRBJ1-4	TGTGCCAGCAGCCACCCTCAACAGGGAGATGAAAAACTGTTTTTT	CASSHPQQGDEKLFF
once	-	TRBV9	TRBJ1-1	TGTGCCAGCAGCCCTGGGGGGGTTTTGAACACTGAAGCTTTCTTT	CASSPGGVLNTEAFF
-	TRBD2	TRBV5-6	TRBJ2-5	TGTGCCAGCAGCTTGGATATAGCGGGAGGAGGAGAGACCCAGTACTTC	CASSLDIAGGGETQYF
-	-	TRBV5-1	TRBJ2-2	TGCGCCAGCAGCTTGAGGGGAAGCGGCACCGGGGAGCTGTTTTTT	CASSLRGSGTGELFF
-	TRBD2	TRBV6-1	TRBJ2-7	TGTGCCAGCAGTGATAGGGCGGGAGGGAAGGACGAGCAGTACTTC	CASSDRAGGKDEQYF
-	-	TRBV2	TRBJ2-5	TGTGCCAGCCTGGCGAGCCAAGAGACCCAGTACTTC	CASLASQETQYF
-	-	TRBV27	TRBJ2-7	TGTGCCAGCAGTCTCGGGACTGTAAGCTCCTACGAGCAGTACTTC	CASSLGTVSSYEQYF
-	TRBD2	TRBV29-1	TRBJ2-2	TGCAGCGTTCGGACTAGCGGGAGCACCGGGGAGCTGTTTTTT	CSVRTSGSTGELFF
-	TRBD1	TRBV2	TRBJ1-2	TGTGCCAGCAGTGATTCAGGGACAGGGTATTTTGGCTACACCTTC	CASSDSGTGYFGYTF
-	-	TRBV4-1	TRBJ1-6	TGCGCCAGCAGCCACGCGGAGGGCGGCCTGGTCGACCTCCACTTT	CASSHAEGGLVDLHF
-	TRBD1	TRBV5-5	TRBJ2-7	TGTGCCAGCAGCTATCACCGGGACAGGGGACGTTACGAGCAGTACTTC	CASSYHRDRGRYEQYF
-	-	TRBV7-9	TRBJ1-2	TGTGCCAGCAGCTTAGTTTTCGATGGCTACACCTTC	CASSLVFDGYTF
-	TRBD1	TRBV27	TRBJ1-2	TGTGCCAGCAGTTTTGGACAGGGAGGCTATGGCTACACCTTC	CASSFGQGGYGYTF
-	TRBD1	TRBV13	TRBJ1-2	TGTGCCAGCAGCTCGCAGGGGGCCCTACGCTATGGCTACACCTTC	CASSSQGALRYGYTF
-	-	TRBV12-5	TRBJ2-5	TGTGCTAGTGGTGTGCAGGGTCAAGAGACCCAGTACTTC	CASGVQGQETQYF
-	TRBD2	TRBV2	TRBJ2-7	TGTGCCAGCAGTGATGATACCAGGGTGGAGCGGGGAGTCTCCTACGAGCAGTACTTC	CASSDDTRVERGVSYEQYF
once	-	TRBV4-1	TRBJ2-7	TGCGCCAGCAGCCAAGAAGAAGCCATCCTTAGCTCCTACGAGCAGTACTTC	CASSQEEAILSSYEQYF
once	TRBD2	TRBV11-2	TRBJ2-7	TGTGCCAGCAGCACGAAGGGACTAGCGGGGGATTACGAGCAGTACTTC	CASSTKGLAGDYEQYF
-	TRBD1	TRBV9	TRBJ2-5	TGTGCCAGCAGCGTAGGGACAGGGCAAGAGACCCAGTACTTC	CASSVGTGQETQYF
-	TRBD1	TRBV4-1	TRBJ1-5	TGCGCCAGCAGCCAACACGGGACAGGGAGCAGTCAGCCCCAGCATTTT	CASSQHGTGSSQPQHF
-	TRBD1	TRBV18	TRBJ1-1	TGTGCCAGCTCACCACCAGACAGGGTTTGGACTGAAGCTTTCTTT	CASSPPDRVWTEAFF
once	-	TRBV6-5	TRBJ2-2	TGTGCCAGCAGTCCCGACCAGAACACCGGGGAGCTGTTTTTT	CASSPDQNTGELFF
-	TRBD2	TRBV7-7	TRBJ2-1	TGTGCCAGCAGCCCCGGCAGCGGGAGCTCCTACAATGAGCAGTTCTTC	CASSPGSGSSYNEQFF
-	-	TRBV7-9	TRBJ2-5	TGTGCCAGCAGCTTAGGGTGGGGGACCCAGTACTTC	CASSLGWGTQYF
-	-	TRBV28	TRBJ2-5	TGTGCCAGCAGCCCAGGTTATGCTATAGACCAAGAGACCCAGTACTTC	CASSPGYAIDQETQYF
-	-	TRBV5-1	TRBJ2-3	TGCGCCAGCAGCTCCTTTCCGGGGGACTCCACAGATACGCAGTATTTT	CASSSFPGDSTDTQYF